A selection of T cell receptor beta chains follows, all from one sample in a study of memory CD4+ T cells and cytomegalovirus serostatus. TCRdb's table, derived via immunoSEQ multiplex PCR, lists solely in-frame clones and lacks some. The sample comprises under 85,000 clones, approximately 78% of which are singletons, and approximately 2.4% rests with the top ten. The sample taken for sequencing was memory CD4+ T cells from blood. The receptors stem from an adult in good health and CMV-seropositive. Both conserved end residues are part of each CDR3. The D gene is left open where the match is weak. A row's size may be missing; if present it is once, few, many or a size class.

cdr3_nt: TGTGCCAGCAGTTCCCAGGGTTATGGCTACACCTTC; cdr3_aa: CASSSQGYGYTF; d_call: NA; v_call: TRBV27; j_call: TRBJ1-2; clone_size: NA
cdr3_nt: TGTGCCAGCTCACCACGGACAGGGGGGACAGGTGGCTACACCTTC; cdr3_aa: CASSPRTGGTGGYTF; d_call: TRBD1; v_call: TRBV18; j_call: TRBJ1-2; clone_size: few
cdr3_nt: TGTGCCAGCAGACCGAGCGGGAGCAAAGAGACCCAGTACTTC; cdr3_aa: CASRPSGSKETQYF; d_call: TRBD2; v_call: TRBV6-5; j_call: TRBJ2-5; clone_size: NA
cdr3_nt: TGTGCCAGCAGCCCGCGGCCAGTCCTCGAGCAGTACTTC; cdr3_aa: CASSPRPVLEQYF; d_call: NA; v_call: TRBV14; j_call: TRBJ2-7; clone_size: NA
cdr3_nt: TGTGCCAGCAGCCCACCGCAGGGATGGGGGACCCAGTACTTC; cdr3_aa: CASSPPQGWGTQYF; d_call: NA; v_call: TRBV7-7; j_call: TRBJ2-5; clone_size: NA
cdr3_nt: TGCGCCAGCAGCTTGGCAGGGGCTGGAAACACCATATATTTT; cdr3_aa: CASSLAGAGNTIYF; d_call: NA; v_call: TRBV5-1; j_call: TRBJ1-3; clone_size: few
cdr3_nt: TGTGCCAGCAGCTTGTGGGGGGGGAGGTATGGCTACACCTTC; cdr3_aa: CASSLWGGRYGYTF; d_call: NA; v_call: TRBV5-6; j_call: TRBJ1-2; clone_size: once
cdr3_nt: TGTGCCAGCTCAAGACTAGCAGAAGACAATGAGCAGTTCTTC; cdr3_aa: CASSRLAEDNEQFF; d_call: TRBD2; v_call: TRBV18; j_call: TRBJ2-1; clone_size: NA
cdr3_nt: TGTGCCAGCAACCAGTTAGGGCGGGAGACATGGGAGACCCAGTACTTC; cdr3_aa: CASNQLGRETWETQYF; d_call: TRBD2; v_call: TRBV5-6; j_call: TRBJ2-5; clone_size: NA
cdr3_nt: TGTGCCAGTAGTATATTTGGGGTCGAGCAGCCCCAGCATTTT; cdr3_aa: CASSIFGVEQPQHF; d_call: NA; v_call: TRBV19; j_call: TRBJ1-5; clone_size: many
cdr3_nt: TGTGCCAGCAGCTTTGGGACAGGGAAGGCCTACGAGCAGTACTTC; cdr3_aa: CASSFGTGKAYEQYF; d_call: TRBD1; v_call: TRBV7-9; j_call: TRBJ2-7; clone_size: NA
cdr3_nt: TGTGCCAGCAGCCCGGACAGTTTGGCCAATGAAAAACTGTTTTTT; cdr3_aa: CASSPDSLANEKLFF; d_call: NA; v_call: TRBV5-5; j_call: TRBJ1-4; clone_size: NA
cdr3_nt: TGTGCCAGCAACGGCAGAACAAGCAATGAGCAGTTCTTC; cdr3_aa: CASNGRTSNEQFF; d_call: NA; v_call: TRBV27; j_call: TRBJ2-1; clone_size: NA
cdr3_nt: TGTGCCAGCAGCTTAAGCGGGACGGGAGTTTACAATGAGCAGTTCTTC; cdr3_aa: CASSLSGTGVYNEQFF; d_call: TRBD2; v_call: TRBV7-2; j_call: TRBJ2-1; clone_size: NA
cdr3_nt: TGTGCCAGCAGTGGGACAGGGGCCGGAAACATTCAGTACTTC; cdr3_aa: CASSGTGAGNIQYF; d_call: TRBD1; v_call: TRBV2; j_call: TRBJ2-4; clone_size: NA
cdr3_nt: TGTGCCAGCAGCCTAAACAGGGGGCGCACAGATACGCAGTATTTT; cdr3_aa: CASSLNRGRTDTQYF; d_call: TRBD1; v_call: TRBV13; j_call: TRBJ2-3; clone_size: NA
cdr3_nt: TGTGCCAGCAGCCCTTACCCGTCCCGGGACAGGGAGTTCTTC; cdr3_aa: CASSPYPSRDREFF; d_call: TRBD1; v_call: TRBV7-2; j_call: TRBJ2-1; clone_size: NA
cdr3_nt: TGTGCCAGCAGTTCAGCCGGGACAGGGGGTTCAGAGACCCAGTACTTC; cdr3_aa: CASSSAGTGGSETQYF; d_call: TRBD1; v_call: TRBV6-6; j_call: TRBJ2-5; clone_size: once
cdr3_nt: TGTGCCAGCAGTCGAAGGGGGGGGAACTATGGCTACACCTTC; cdr3_aa: CASSRRGGNYGYTF; d_call: NA; v_call: TRBV27; j_call: TRBJ1-2; clone_size: NA
cdr3_nt: TGTGCCAGCAGGGGACCTGGAAACACCATATATTTT; cdr3_aa: CASRGPGNTIYF; d_call: NA; v_call: TRBV9; j_call: TRBJ1-3; clone_size: NA
cdr3_nt: TGCAGCGTTGTTCCTGACGGGAGCATGGGGACAGATACGCAGTATTTT; cdr3_aa: CSVVPDGSMGTDTQYF; d_call: NA; v_call: TRBV29-1; j_call: TRBJ2-3; clone_size: NA
cdr3_nt: TGCGCCAGCAGCTTGGACGGGGGTGGTGGCAATCAGCCCCAGCATTTT; cdr3_aa: CASSLDGGGGNQPQHF; d_call: NA; v_call: TRBV5-1; j_call: TRBJ1-5; clone_size: NA
cdr3_nt: TGTGCCAGCACTCAGACAGGGAACACTGAAGCTTTCTTT; cdr3_aa: CASTQTGNTEAFF; d_call: NA; v_call: TRBV2; j_call: TRBJ1-1; clone_size: few
cdr3_nt: TGTGCCAGCAGCTCGGCCCGGGACTCAAAGACCCAGTACTTC; cdr3_aa: CASSSARDSKTQYF; d_call: NA; v_call: TRBV5-4; j_call: TRBJ2-5; clone_size: few
cdr3_nt: TGCGCCAGCAGCGTGGGGGACTTTACGAACACTGAAGCTTTCTTT; cdr3_aa: CASSVGDFTNTEAFF; d_call: NA; v_call: TRBV5-1; j_call: TRBJ1-1; clone_size: NA
cdr3_nt: TGCGCCAGCAGCTTGGCCGGGCAGGGCAGCACAGATACGCAGTATTTT; cdr3_aa: CASSLAGQGSTDTQYF; d_call: NA; v_call: TRBV5-1; j_call: TRBJ2-3; clone_size: NA
cdr3_nt: TGCAGCGCCCCCATTCAGGACACTAACTATGGCTACACCTTC; cdr3_aa: CSAPIQDTNYGYTF; d_call: NA; v_call: TRBV29-1; j_call: TRBJ1-2; clone_size: NA
cdr3_nt: TGTGCCAGCAGTGATTTTGCGGCAGGGGGAGCAAACTATGGCTACACCTTC; cdr3_aa: CASSDFAAGGANYGYTF; d_call: TRBD1; v_call: TRBV25-1; j_call: TRBJ1-2; clone_size: medium-sized
cdr3_nt: TGTGCCAGCAGCTTGTTAGCGGCACCCACAGATACGCAGTATTTT; cdr3_aa: CASSLLAAPTDTQYF; d_call: NA; v_call: TRBV11-2; j_call: TRBJ2-3; clone_size: NA
cdr3_nt: TGTGCCAGCAGCTTAGAAACTAGCGGGCGCTCAGATACGCAGTATTTT; cdr3_aa: CASSLETSGRSDTQYF; d_call: TRBD2; v_call: TRBV7-2; j_call: TRBJ2-3; clone_size: NA
cdr3_nt: TGTGCCAGCAGCCCCAGGGGTTCGGGATTGGAGACCCAGTACTTC; cdr3_aa: CASSPRGSGLETQYF; d_call: NA; v_call: TRBV5-8; j_call: TRBJ2-5; clone_size: NA
cdr3_nt: TGTGCCAGCAGCCTCCGGGACTTCACCGGGGAGCTGTTTTTT; cdr3_aa: CASSLRDFTGELFF; d_call: NA; v_call: TRBV9; j_call: TRBJ2-2; clone_size: NA
cdr3_nt: TGTGCCAGTAGTATTTCCCTGACACGGAATCAGCCCCAGCATTTT; cdr3_aa: CASSISLTRNQPQHF; d_call: NA; v_call: TRBV19; j_call: TRBJ1-5; clone_size: NA
cdr3_nt: TGCGCCAGCAGCTCGGATAGCGCGGGAGAGACCCAGTACTTC; cdr3_aa: CASSSDSAGETQYF; d_call: NA; v_call: TRBV5-1; j_call: TRBJ2-5; clone_size: NA
cdr3_nt: TGTGCCATCACCCCCGAAGGACGTGGCGGTAACACTGAAGCTTTCTTT; cdr3_aa: CAITPEGRGGNTEAFF; d_call: NA; v_call: TRBV10-3; j_call: TRBJ1-1; clone_size: NA
cdr3_nt: TGCGCCAGCAGCCAAGATCGTTATGGGTTCAGGGAAACAGATACGCAGTATTTT; cdr3_aa: CASSQDRYGFRETDTQYF; d_call: NA; v_call: TRBV4-1; j_call: TRBJ2-3; clone_size: NA
cdr3_nt: TGTGCCAGCAGCGTAGCAGGGTATGGTGGCTACACCTTC; cdr3_aa: CASSVAGYGGYTF; d_call: NA; v_call: TRBV9; j_call: TRBJ1-2; clone_size: NA
cdr3_nt: TGTGCCAGTAGTATGGGCGGGGCAACTAATGAAAAACTGTTTTTT; cdr3_aa: CASSMGGATNEKLFF; d_call: NA; v_call: TRBV19; j_call: TRBJ1-4; clone_size: NA
cdr3_nt: TGTGCCAGCGGGCCTAGCACCTACAATGAGCAGTTCTTC; cdr3_aa: CASGPSTYNEQFF; d_call: NA; v_call: TRBV10-3; j_call: TRBJ2-1; clone_size: NA
cdr3_nt: TGTGCCAGTAGTTTCCCGGGACTAGCGTCCAGGCCAGGCGGGGAGCTGTTTTTT; cdr3_aa: CASSFPGLASRPGGELFF; d_call: TRBD2; v_call: TRBV19; j_call: TRBJ2-2; clone_size: NA
cdr3_nt: TGTGCCTGCTCGCTGGGGGGGATAAATCAGCCCCAGCATTTT; cdr3_aa: CACSLGGINQPQHF; d_call: NA; v_call: TRBV30; j_call: TRBJ1-5; clone_size: NA
cdr3_nt: TGTGCCAGCAGTGCTGCAGGTCCCGAGACCCAGTACTTC; cdr3_aa: CASSAAGPETQYF; d_call: NA; v_call: TRBV2; j_call: TRBJ2-5; clone_size: NA
cdr3_nt: TGTGCCAGCAGCCTGAGTCAAAGCTATGGCTACACCTTC; cdr3_aa: CASSLSQSYGYTF; d_call: NA; v_call: TRBV14; j_call: TRBJ1-2; clone_size: NA
cdr3_nt: TGTGCCATCAGTCCGGGACAGGGAGATGGCTACACCTTC; cdr3_aa: CAISPGQGDGYTF; d_call: TRBD1; v_call: TRBV10-3; j_call: TRBJ1-2; clone_size: NA
cdr3_nt: TGTGCCAGCAGGTACGGGGGGGATGAAGCTTTCTTT; cdr3_aa: CASRYGGDEAFF; d_call: NA; v_call: TRBV7-9; j_call: TRBJ1-1; clone_size: few
cdr3_nt: TGTGCCAGCAGCGGCGACAGGGGTTACTATGGCTACACCTTC; cdr3_aa: CASSGDRGYYGYTF; d_call: TRBD1; v_call: TRBV5-6; j_call: TRBJ1-2; clone_size: NA